A selection of T cell receptor beta chains follows, all from one sample in a study of T cells in localized non-small cell lung cancer. The protocol was immunoSEQ multiplex PCR, while the TCRdb copy is restricted to in-frame clones and leaves out a portion. This table has some 39,000 clones, 86% appearing once. The sequencing used peripheral blood mononuclear cells, collected before any cancer treatment. These receptors were collected from a male donor aged 60 or over with stage II lung adenocarcinoma. The CDR3 runs from the conserved cysteine through the conserved F or W. A D gene is named only where the DNA matches it firmly. Clone sizes are given selectively: once, few, many, or a class where the clone is expanded.

clone_size: NA
j_call: TRBJ1-4
d_call: NA
v_call: TRBV29-1
cdr3_aa: CSVGTFEKLFF
cdr3_nt: TGCAGCGTTGGAACATTCGAAAAACTGTTTTTT

clone_size: NA
j_call: TRBJ1-2
d_call: TRBD1
v_call: TRBV10-1
cdr3_aa: CASSESNRGMYGYTF
cdr3_nt: TGCGCCAGCAGTGAAAGTAACAGGGGAATGTATGGCTACACCTTC

clone_size: NA
j_call: TRBJ1-3
d_call: TRBD1
v_call: TRBV4-1
cdr3_aa: CASSQDPGQLSSGNTIYF
cdr3_nt: TGCGCCAGCAGCCAAGATCCGGGACAGTTGTCCTCTGGAAACACCATATATTTT

clone_size: NA
j_call: TRBJ1-2
d_call: NA
v_call: TRBV5-4
cdr3_aa: CASTNLLVNYGYTF
cdr3_nt: TGTGCCAGCACCAACCTTCTGGTCAACTATGGCTACACCTTC

clone_size: NA
j_call: TRBJ1-1
d_call: NA
v_call: TRBV5-6
cdr3_aa: CASSRPPQNTEAFF
cdr3_nt: TGTGCCAGCAGCCGCCCCCCCCAGAACACTGAAGCTTTCTTT

clone_size: NA
j_call: TRBJ1-5
d_call: NA
v_call: TRBV5-1
cdr3_aa: CASSLTGAGGQPQHF
cdr3_nt: TGCGCCAGCAGCTTGACGGGAGCGGGGGGCCAGCCCCAGCATTTT

clone_size: NA
j_call: TRBJ2-6
d_call: TRBD1
v_call: TRBV18
cdr3_aa: CASSPTTGIAGANVLTF
cdr3_nt: TGTGCCAGCTCACCGACGACAGGGATAGCTGGGGCCAACGTCCTGACTTTC

clone_size: NA
j_call: TRBJ2-7
d_call: NA
v_call: TRBV7-2
cdr3_aa: CASSSRGDLARPYEQYF
cdr3_nt: TGTGCCAGCAGCTCGAGAGGGGATTTAGCGCGCCCCTACGAGCAGTACTTC

clone_size: NA
j_call: TRBJ2-3
d_call: NA
v_call: TRBV28
cdr3_aa: CASSLRGGTDTQYF
cdr3_nt: TGTGCCAGCAGTTTGAGGGGCGGCACAGATACGCAGTATTTT

clone_size: NA
j_call: TRBJ2-2
d_call: NA
v_call: TRBV2
cdr3_aa: CASSEAPRSTGELFF
cdr3_nt: TGTGCCAGCAGTGAAGCGCCCCGTTCTACCGGGGAGCTGTTTTTT

clone_size: NA
j_call: TRBJ1-5
d_call: NA
v_call: TRBV5-1
cdr3_aa: CASSLQGGGNQPQHF
cdr3_nt: TGCGCCAGCAGCTTACAGGGTGGAGGCAATCAGCCCCAGCATTTT

clone_size: NA
j_call: TRBJ2-3
d_call: NA
v_call: TRBV6-6
cdr3_aa: CASSYGRLTDTQYF
cdr3_nt: TGTGCCAGCAGTTACGGCAGGTTAACAGATACGCAGTATTTT

clone_size: NA
j_call: TRBJ2-2
d_call: NA
v_call: TRBV5-1
cdr3_aa: CASSQGGRGTGELFF
cdr3_nt: TGCGCCAGCAGCCAGGGCGGCAGGGGTACCGGGGAGCTGTTTTTT

clone_size: once
j_call: TRBJ1-1
d_call: NA
v_call: TRBV5-5
cdr3_aa: CASSLRAFQAFF
cdr3_nt: TGTGCCAGCAGCTTACGGGCCTTTCAAGCTTTCTTT

clone_size: NA
j_call: TRBJ1-2
d_call: NA
v_call: TRBV7-2
cdr3_aa: CASSPGQGHSGEERGYTF
cdr3_nt: TGTGCCAGCAGCCCAGGGCAGGGCCACTCGGGGGAAGAGCGTGGCTACACCTTC

clone_size: NA
j_call: TRBJ1-2
d_call: NA
v_call: TRBV5-1
cdr3_aa: CASSLGQAASGYTF
cdr3_nt: TGCGCCAGCAGCCTCGGGCAGGCGGCAAGCGGCTACACCTTC

clone_size: NA
j_call: TRBJ2-5
d_call: TRBD1
v_call: TRBV25-1
cdr3_aa: CASSDTGGGETQYF
cdr3_nt: TGTGCCAGCAGTGATACAGGGGGTGGAGAGACCCAGTACTTC

clone_size: NA
j_call: TRBJ2-3
d_call: NA
v_call: TRBV18
cdr3_aa: CASSPPSTDTQYF
cdr3_nt: TGTGCCAGCTCACCACCTAGCACAGATACGCAGTATTTT

clone_size: NA
j_call: TRBJ2-3
d_call: TRBD1
v_call: TRBV5-4
cdr3_aa: CASSAGTASTDTQYF
cdr3_nt: TGTGCCAGCAGCGCCGGGACAGCTAGCACAGATACGCAGTATTTT

clone_size: NA
j_call: TRBJ2-1
d_call: TRBD1
v_call: TRBV27
cdr3_aa: CASSRWTGGRYEQFF
cdr3_nt: TGTGCCAGCAGCAGGTGGACAGGGGGTCGGTATGAGCAGTTCTTC

clone_size: NA
j_call: TRBJ2-1
d_call: TRBD2
v_call: TRBV28
cdr3_aa: CASRRTSGRAYDEQFF
cdr3_nt: TGTGCCAGCAGGAGGACTAGCGGGAGGGCCTACGATGAGCAGTTCTTC

clone_size: NA
j_call: TRBJ2-1
d_call: NA
v_call: TRBV15
cdr3_aa: CATSRDRYNEQFF
cdr3_nt: TGTGCCACCAGCAGAGATCGTTACAATGAGCAGTTCTTC

clone_size: NA
j_call: TRBJ2-5
d_call: TRBD2
v_call: TRBV14
cdr3_aa: CASSQAVAGGRETQYF
cdr3_nt: TGTGCCAGCAGCCAAGCTGTGGCGGGAGGTAGAGAGACCCAGTACTTC

clone_size: NA
j_call: TRBJ2-1
d_call: TRBD1
v_call: TRBV15
cdr3_aa: CATSKGTGVSNEQFF
cdr3_nt: TGTGCCACCAGCAAGGGGACAGGGGTCAGCAATGAGCAGTTCTTC

clone_size: NA
j_call: TRBJ2-7
d_call: NA
v_call: TRBV29-1
cdr3_aa: CSAGDNSYEQYF
cdr3_nt: TGCAGCGCTGGTGACAACTCCTACGAGCAGTACTTC

clone_size: once
j_call: TRBJ1-1
d_call: NA
v_call: TRBV5-1
cdr3_aa: CASSLPQGNTEAFF
cdr3_nt: TGCGCCAGCAGCTTGCCACAGGGGAACACTGAAGCTTTCTTT

clone_size: few
j_call: TRBJ2-7
d_call: NA
v_call: TRBV10-1
cdr3_aa: CASRPGTSPPDEQYF
cdr3_nt: TGCGCCAGCCGCCCCGGCACTAGCCCCCCCGACGAGCAGTACTTC

clone_size: NA
j_call: TRBJ2-1
d_call: NA
v_call: TRBV7-3
cdr3_aa: CASSTSGSYEQFF
cdr3_nt: TGTGCCAGCAGCACTTCAGGGTCCTATGAGCAGTTCTTC

clone_size: few
j_call: TRBJ2-7
d_call: NA
v_call: TRBV12-5
cdr3_aa: CASGLAQPLLYF
cdr3_nt: TGTGCTAGTGGTTTGGCACAGCCACTCCTGTACTTC

clone_size: NA
j_call: TRBJ1-4
d_call: TRBD1
v_call: TRBV7-8
cdr3_aa: CASSSQGFNEKLFF
cdr3_nt: TGTGCCAGCAGCTCACAGGGGTTTAATGAAAAACTGTTTTTT

clone_size: NA
j_call: TRBJ2-5
d_call: TRBD2
v_call: TRBV2
cdr3_aa: CASRSPSGRSKETQYF
cdr3_nt: TGTGCCAGCAGGTCCCCTAGCGGGAGGTCAAAAGAGACCCAGTACTTC

clone_size: NA
j_call: TRBJ2-7
d_call: TRBD2
v_call: TRBV7-2
cdr3_aa: CASSLAGGRYEQYF
cdr3_nt: TGTGCCAGCAGCTTAGCGGGAGGGAGGTACGAGCAGTACTTC

clone_size: NA
j_call: TRBJ2-5
d_call: NA
v_call: TRBV20-1
cdr3_aa: CSAPETQYF
cdr3_nt: TGCAGTGCCCCAGAGACCCAGTACTTC

clone_size: NA
j_call: TRBJ1-5
d_call: TRBD1
v_call: TRBV19
cdr3_aa: CASGGTGNQPQHF
cdr3_nt: TGTGCCAGTGGTGGGACAGGGAATCAGCCCCAGCATTTT

clone_size: NA
j_call: TRBJ2-7
d_call: TRBD2
v_call: TRBV4-3
cdr3_aa: CASSQGLGGEQYF
cdr3_nt: TGCGCCAGCAGCCAAGGTTTGGGGGGGGAGCAGTACTTC

clone_size: NA
j_call: TRBJ2-2
d_call: NA
v_call: TRBV5-1
cdr3_aa: CASSLQGSNTGELFF
cdr3_nt: TGCGCCAGCAGCTTGCAGGGGTCGAACACCGGGGAGCTGTTTTTT

clone_size: NA
j_call: TRBJ1-2
d_call: NA
v_call: TRBV6-1
cdr3_aa: CASSFTPTGRYGYTF
cdr3_nt: TGTGCCAGCAGCTTTACGCCGACAGGCCGCTATGGCTACACCTTC